This T cell receptor (beta chain) is from a study of T cells in Graves' hyperthyroidism and ophthalmopathy. Overall study findings and caveats: Ophthalmopathy and stable hyperthyroidism were separated by a 13 V-J model.

For Graves' hyperthyroidism to be stable, ophthalmopathy could not progress within 18 months. The hyperthyroidism patients had all been newly diagnosed, and their disease duration was under 2 months. Their ages ranged from 18 to 65 years. Those patients with uncontrolled infection, other autoimmune disease, pregnancy or lactation were excluded. The CDR3 extends over 15 amino acids. The germline CDR1 and CDR2 sequences are LNHDA and SQIVND (reference sequence). V was trimmed by 3 bases and J by 2 bases, leaving 10 bases between them. This clonotype was recorded only once. Antigen specificity is unknown. What was amplified from RNA transcripts were TCR beta CDR3 regions. In the first-round RT-PCR of the TCR CDR3, the HTBI primer set was used. TCRdb independently ran MiXCR on the multiplex PCR reads; one entry per CDR3 protein. The data show approximately 560,000 distinct CDR3 sequences, with more than 45% seen just once and nearly 8.5% held by the top ten.

Sequenced input: peripheral blood or thyroid tissue (not recorded which). This clonotype was obtained from a woman aged 18 to 35 with Graves' hyperthyroidism. The genes are TRBV19 and TRBJ2-2; D might be TRBD1 (6 bases). CDR3 sequence (DNA): TGTGCCAGTAGTATGGGGACACCCAACACCGGGGAGCTGTTTTTT. Protein sequence: CASSMGTPNTGELFF. Complete variable domain (other parts from reference TRBV19 and TRBJ2-2): DGGITQSPKYLFRKEGQNVTLSCEQNLNHDAMYWYRQDPGQGLRLIYYSQIVNDFQKGDIAEGYSVSREKKESFPLTVTSAQKNPTAFYLCASSMGTPNTGELFFGEGSRLTVL.